The next 32 T cell receptor beta chains were all read from a single sample in a study of T cell repertoires in cytomegalovirus infection. MiXCR, applied by TCRdb to the reads, yields one record per CDR3 protein. The sample includes approximately 140,000 distinct CDR3 sequences, approximately 9.2% of them seen just once. The sequenced sample consisted of PBMCs. These receptors came from a human donor in good health (CMV status not recorded). Some clones in this sample may be carry-over from other donors' samples.

This clonotype showed up just a few times. The chain carries TRBV20-1 and TRBJ2-7; 8 bases line up with TRBD2. Germline CDR1 is DFQATT and CDR2 is SNEGSKA (reference sequence). Trimming cost V 6 bases and J 6 bases; bases outside gene matches: 10. The CDR3 sequence is 13 residues long. The CDR3 loop reads CSAGPAGVREQYF. The DNA of the CDR3 is TGCAGTGCCGGCCCAGCGGGGGTACGCGAGCAGTACTTC.

This clonotype has ten or more counts. The chain links TRBV6-2 or TRBV6-3 to TRBJ2-1, with 10 bases lining up with TRBD2. V was clipped by 3 bases and J by 0 bases; unmatched bases: 5. The CDR3 is 17 residues long. Germline V gene sequence: CDR1 MNHEY, CDR2 SVGEGT. The CDR3 loop is CASSYISGRSSYNEQFF. The CDR3 bases are TGTGCCAGCAGTTATATTAGCGGGAGGAGCTCCTACAATGAGCAGTTCTTC.

The V gene is TRBV29-1, the J gene TRBJ1-4, with a possible D match to TRBD1 (5 bases). This CDR3 spans 13 amino acids. Germline V gene data show CDR1 as SQVTM and CDR2 as ANQGSEA. The ends were cut back, 1 base at V and 5 bases at J, with 8 bases in the middle. The CDR3 protein is CSVEVPGNEKLFF. In DNA, the CDR3 is TGCAGCGTTGAAGTCCCAGGGAATGAAAAACTGTTTTTT.

This clonotype was found many times. The rearrangement joins TRBV28 to TRBJ1-4; no clear D. Germline assignment: CDR1 MDHEN and CDR2 SYDVKM. This CDR3 comprises 16 residues. V was shortened by 4 bases and J by 0 bases, with 12 bases between the two germline ends. The CDR3 coding sequence is TGTGCCAGCAGTTCTATACGAGGCCCAACTAATGAAAAACTGTTTTTT. Amino acid sequence: CASSSIRGPTNEKLFF.

This clonotype was detected many times. The chain joins TRBV7-2 to TRBJ1-1; 8 nucleotides agree with TRBD1. After removal of 4 bases from V and 1 base from J, the junction contained 5 bases not matched to a gene. The CDR3 sequence is 15 residues long. Germline V gives CDR1 SGHTA, CDR2 FQGNSA. The CDR3 is CASSYYQGANTEAFF. CDR3 sequence (DNA): TGTGCCAGCAGCTATTACCAGGGGGCGAACACTGAAGCTTTCTTT.

This clonotype was observed a few times. This sequence joins TRBV19 and TRBJ1-1, with TRBD1 identical over 8 bases. CDR3 length equals 18 residues. Germline CDR1 and CDR2: LNHDA and SQIVND (reference sequence). Trimming took 0 bases from V and 5 from J; bases not matched to a gene: 14. The CDR3: CASSIESGQGVLRTEAFF. The CDR3 DNA follows: TGTGCCAGTAGTATAGAAAGCGGACAGGGAGTTTTGAGAACTGAAGCTTTCTTT.

This chain joins TRBV20-1 and TRBJ2-7; no reliable D call. V dropped 0 bases and J dropped 3 bases, with 12 bases sitting between them. Germline assignment: CDR1 DFQATT and CDR2 SNEGSKA (reference sequence). The CDR3 spans 14 residues. The CDR3 nucleotides read TGCAGTGCTAGAGAGCAAGGACGGAGCTACGAGCAGTACTTC. Its translation is CSAREQGRSYEQYF.

This clonotype was counted ten times or more. V usage is TRBV4-2 and J usage is TRBJ2-5; possibly TRBD2 for D (5 bases). With 2 bases removed from V and 2 bases from J, the gap between germline ends came to 15 bases. The germline V gene encodes CDR1 LGHNA and CDR2 YNFKEQ. This CDR3 is built from 16 residues. The CDR3 here is CASSQRGLEPQETQYF. DNA of the CDR3: TGTGCCAGCAGCCAACGGGGATTGGAACCTCAAGAGACCCAGTACTTC.

CDR3 nucleotides: TGTGCCAGCAGCTTGGCACAGGACTATGGCTACACCTTC. This encodes CASSLAQDYGYTF. V usage is TRBV5-5 and J usage is TRBJ1-2; D perhaps matches TRBD1 (5 bases). Trimming took 0 bases from V and 3 from J, leaving 6 bases between them. CDR1 is SGHKS, CDR2 YYEKEE, per germline (reference sequence). The CDR3 is 13 amino acids.

The chain recombines TRBV7-9 with TRBJ1-1; D unclear. Germline V lookup: CDR1 SEHNR, CDR2 FQNEAQ (reference sequence). V was trimmed by 5 bases and J by 1 base, leaving 14 bases between them. The CDR3 contains 15 residues. CDR3 residues: CASSPRALGNTEAFF. The DNA for the CDR3 is TGTGCCAGCAGCCCGCGGGCCCTGGGGAACACTGAAGCTTTCTTT.

This clonotype was picked up many times. The CDR3 coding sequence is TGTGCCAGCAGCTTACTCCCCAGCCCAACTGGAAACACCATATATTTT. Its protein is CASSLLPSPTGNTIYF. This chain links TRBV7-2 with TRBJ1-3; D is ambiguous. The CDR3 has 16 amino acids. The V end was cut by 2 bases, the J end by 2 bases, with 13 bases between. Germline V gene sequence: CDR1 SGHTA, CDR2 FQGNSA.

Regarding this clonotype: With a much larger clone just one base away, this may be a read error. In this CDR3 the conserved last residue, phenylalanine or tryptophan, is missing, so a read error is likely. This chain joins TRBV11-2 and TRBJ1-3, with 8 bases lining up with TRBD1. V lost 6 bases to trimming and J lost 0 bases; unmatched junction nucleotides: 4. CDR3 length: 15 amino acids. Germline V lookup: CDR1 SGHAT, CDR2 FQNNGV. Here the CDR3 reads CASSRGQASGNTIYL. The CDR3 DNA reads TGTGCCAGCAGTCGGGGACAGGCCTCTGGAAACACCATATATTTA.

This clonotype was picked up a small number of times. V gene TRBV29-1 combines with J gene TRBJ2-2, with D tentatively TRBD1 or TRBD2 (5 bases each). Germline V gene sequence: CDR1 SQVTM, CDR2 ANQGSEA. V lost 7 bases and J 1 base, leaving 16 bases between the germline ends. This CDR3 is 15 amino acids long. CDR3 region: CSADGGHLNTGELFF. For the CDR3, the DNA is TGCAGCGCCGACGGAGGACACTTGAACACCGGGGAGCTGTTTTTT.

The CDR3 sequence is CSARYPGNTEAFF. The CDR3 coding sequence is TGCAGTGCTAGATACCCGGGGAACACTGAAGCTTTCTTT. This chain connects TRBV20-1 to TRBJ1-1, with no clear D. Trimming shortened V by 2 bases and J by 1 base, and 8 bases separated the two germline ends. Germline assignment: CDR1 DFQATT and CDR2 SNEGSKA (reference sequence). CDR3 size: 13 residues.

This clonotype was picked up a small number of times. The gene calls are TRBV6-5 and TRBJ1-2; D gene unclear. Per germline, CDR1 MNHEY and CDR2 SVGAGI. V shed 11 bases and J shed 5 bases, with 21 bases lying between them. The CDR3 runs 14 residues. CDR3 protein: CAVSERTPTYGYTF. The CDR3 nucleotides read TGTGCCGTGTCGGAGCGAACACCAACTTATGGCTACACCTTC.

This clonotype was recorded at least ten times. The chain carries TRBV7-2 and TRBJ2-2; possible D gene TRBD2, 5 bases. The CDR3 is 16 residues long. Germline V CDR1 and CDR2: SGHTA, FQGNSA. V was cut by 0 bases and J by 1 base, with 9 bases left in between. The CDR3 DNA reads TGTGCCAGCAGCTTAGCGCGGACTGGGAACACCGGGGAGCTGTTTTTT. It specifies CASSLARTGNTGELFF. The whole variable domain, remainder taken from reference TRBV7-2 and TRBJ2-2, is GAGVSQSPSNKVTEKGKDVELRCDPISGHTALYWYRQSLGQGLEFLIYFQGNSAPDKSGLPSDRFSAERTGGSVSTLTIQRTQQEDSAVYLCASSLARTGNTGELFFGEGSRLTVL.

Concerning this clonotype itself: This could be a read error, since a much larger clone is one nucleotide away. The chain recombines TRBV12-3 or TRBV12-4 with TRBJ1-2; a weak D match, TRBD1 (5 bases). V was cut by 6 bases and J by 4 bases, with 12 bases left in between. The CDR3 runs to 13 residues. CDR3 residues: CASRRDGVYGYTF. DNA for the CDR3: TGTGCCAGCAGACGGGACGGAGTCTATGGCTACACCTTC.

The table lists this clonotype with many counts. The chain links TRBV7-2 to TRBJ2-2; 11 nucleotides agree with TRBD2. The CDR3 is 17 amino acids. The J segment lost 7 bases and the V segment lost 5 bases, leaving 12 bases of the junction unmatched. CDR1 and CDR2 from the germline V gene are SGHTA and FQGNSA. The DNA for the CDR3 is TGTGCCAGCAGCCGATCACTAGCGGGGGCCCTCGGCGGGGAGCTGTTTTTT. Translating gives CASSRSLAGALGGELFF.

Ten or more counts support this clonotype. V usage is TRBV7-9 and J usage is TRBJ1-4, with TRBD1 as a possible D gene (5 bases). The CDR3 has 16 residues. Trimming removed 3 bases from V and 4 bases from J, with 15 bases in between. Germline V gives CDR1 SEHNR, CDR2 FQNEAQ (reference sequence). The CDR3 protein is CASSFLRQGLNEKLFF. The CDR3 region has the DNA TGTGCCAGCAGCTTCCTCCGTCAGGGCCTTAATGAAAAACTGTTTTTT.

This clonotype was counted ten times or more. The chain carries TRBV5-1 and TRBJ1-2; D gene ambiguous. V lost 0 bases and J 3 bases, leaving 18 bases between the germline ends. The CDR3 loop spans 17 amino acids. Germline V gene lookup returns CDR1 SGHRS and CDR2 YFSETQ. The CDR3 protein is CASSLGKERLPDYGYTF. The DNA for the CDR3 is TGCGCCAGCAGCTTGGGGAAGGAAAGACTACCTGACTATGGCTACACCTTC.

This clonotype was picked up one time. The junction and the germline gene differ at one end; a read error may be behind it. The rearrangement links TRBV20-1 to TRBJ2-3, with 9 bases matching TRBD2. Germline CDR1 and CDR2: DFQATT and SNEGSKA (reference sequence). This CDR3 spans 14 amino acids. The CDR3 loop is CSAIRSGGTGTQYF. Here the CDR3 DNA reads TGCAGTGCCATCCGTAGCGGGGGTACAGGTACGCAGTATTTT.

This clonotype came up many times. V is TRBV20-1 and J is TRBJ2-7; D gene ambiguous. The CDR3 has 12 residues. The ends were cut back, 6 bases at V and 0 bases at J, with 9 bases in the middle. Germline-derived CDR1 and CDR2 are DFQATT and SNEGSKA (reference sequence). The DNA of the CDR3 is TGCAGTGCACGCTTAAACTCCTACGAGCAGTACTTC. Translating gives CSARLNSYEQYF.

This clonotype was observed at least ten times. The chain combines TRBV14 with TRBJ2-7, with D tentatively TRBD1 (5 bases). Germline V gene lookup returns CDR1 SGHDN and CDR2 FVKESK. The V gene lost 1 base and the J gene lost 7 bases, with 17 bases spanning the gap. The CDR3 contains 15 residues. In DNA form, the CDR3 reads TGTGCCAGCAGCCAAGTCAAGGGGCCCTTTGGGGAGCAGTACTTC. As protein: CASSQVKGPFGEQYF.

This clonotype was seen a few times. The chain recombines TRBV3-1 with TRBJ1-5; D is uncertain. This CDR3 comprises 13 residues. Germline V gene sequence: CDR1 LGHDT, CDR2 YNNKEL (reference sequence). V lost 1 base and J 5 bases, leaving 6 bases between the germline ends. The CDR3 DNA is TGTGCCAGCAGCCAAGGGACTTATCAGCCCCAGCATTTT. This translates into CASSQGTYQPQHF.

This clonotype was observed a few times. The chain employs TRBV5-1 and TRBJ2-3; D remains unclear. The length of the CDR3 is 15 residues. The germline V gene has CDR1 SGHRS and CDR2 YFSETQ. V shed 1 base and J shed 0 bases, with 9 bases lying between them. The CDR3 bases are TGCGCCAGCAGCTTGCAGGCGACTAGCACAGATACGCAGTATTTT. Translated: CASSLQATSTDTQYF.

This clonotype has at least ten counts. The chain links TRBV20-1 to TRBJ2-5; 8 nucleotides match TRBD1. Germline V gene lookup returns CDR1 DFQATT and CDR2 SNEGSKA (reference sequence). CDR3 length: 17 amino acids. V shed 5 bases, J shed 2 bases, and the junction held 16 bases outside the gene matches. The CDR3 loop reads CSAGPSNPGQVQETQYF. For the CDR3, the DNA is TGCAGTGCTGGGCCTAGTAATCCGGGACAGGTACAAGAGACCCAGTACTTC.

Ten or more counts support this clonotype. Sequence at one end of the junction differs from germline and may be a read error. The chain is built from TRBV6-1 and TRBJ2-4; TRBD1 is a possible D gene (5 bases). Germline V gene sequence: CDR1 MNHNS, CDR2 SASEGT. This CDR3 region has 13 residues. This chain's CDR3 is CASSGHLSNIQYF. CDR3 nucleotide sequence: TGTGCCAGTAGTGGACACCTATCCAACATTCAGTACTTC.

Many counts were recorded for this clonotype. V is TRBV28 and J is TRBJ2-6; perhaps TRBD2 as D (5 bases). V shed 2 bases and J shed 0 bases, with 11 bases lying between them. The CDR3 has 17 residues. Per the germline V gene, CDR1 is MDHEN and CDR2 is SYDVKM. CDR3 nucleotide sequence: TGTGCCAGCAGTTTACCCCCGGGAAGCTCTGGGGCCAACGTCCTGACTTTC. Residues: CASSLPPGSSGANVLTF.

This chain links TRBV29-1 with TRBJ1-2; 7 bases agree with TRBD1. J lost 8 bases, V lost 1 base, and 4 bases had no gene match. The CDR3 is 12 amino acids. Per germline, CDR1 SQVTM and CDR2 ANQGSEA. CDR3 loop: CSVEGRDRGYTF. CDR3 sequence (DNA): TGCAGCGTTGAAGGGAGGGACAGAGGCTACACCTTC.

This clonotype appeared many times. The chain has TRBV12-3 or TRBV12-4 and TRBJ2-1, with 7 bases lining up with TRBD2. V shed 5 bases and J 3 bases; nucleotides not matched to a gene: 7. The CDR3 runs 15 residues. The CDR3 DNA is TGTGCCAGCAGTCCACTCGGGGGGAACTACAATGAGCAGTTCTTC. Amino acid sequence: CASSPLGGNYNEQFF.

This clonotype was counted between two and nine times. The V gene is TRBV29-1, the J gene TRBJ1-2; TRBD1 agrees at 7 bases. The germline V gene has CDR1 SQVTM and CDR2 ANQGSEA. This CDR3 is 15 amino acids long. With 0 bases clipped from V and 8 bases from J, the junction kept 12 bases outside the gene matches. Here the CDR3 reads CSVEDSVVRGHGYTF. The CDR3 DNA sequence: TGCAGCGTTGAAGATTCTGTGGTGAGGGGGCACGGCTACACCTTC.

This clonotype showed up many times. The CDR3 loop is CASRGTRRGNEQFF. In DNA form, the CDR3 reads TGTGCCAGCAGAGGGACCAGAAGAGGCAATGAGCAGTTCTTC. V gene TRBV6-5 combines with J gene TRBJ2-1; D may correspond to TRBD1 or TRBD2 (5 bases each). Trimming shortened V by 6 bases and J by 6 bases, and 15 bases separated the two germline ends. In germline, CDR1 is MNHEY, CDR2 SVGAGI. This CDR3 spans 14 amino acids.